The present TCR beta chain was sequenced within a study of blood T cell repertoires in COVID-19. TCRdb's copy holds only in-frame clones and misses some; the assay was immunoSEQ multiplex PCR. The sample gives roughly 180,000 clones, more than 75% of which show up once; approximately 15% is in the top ten. The CDR3 has 14 residues. Trimming left V 1 base short and J 6 bases short, with 12 bases between. Germline assignment: CDR1 SGHNT and CDR2 YENEEA. This clone occurred a few times. Sequencing input: PBMCs or T cells enriched from blood (not recorded which). The receptor was isolated from a man between 60 and 75 years old who had been exposed to COVID-19. V is TRBV11-3 and J is TRBJ1-2; possible D gene TRBD1, 5 bases. CDR3 amino acids: CASSLASGSDGYTF. The CDR3 coding sequence is TGTGCCAGCAGCTTAGCGTCAGGGTCGGATGGCTACACCTTC.